The 27 T cell receptor beta chains below all came from one sample that was sequenced in a study of T cell repertoires in cytomegalovirus infection. One entry per CDR3 protein results from TCRdb running MiXCR on the reads. The data show about 920,000 distinct CDR3 sequences, roughly 30% seen once. The antigens for these receptors are not known. This material consisted of cultured CD8+ T cells from PBMCs, taken from culture after CMV antigen stimulation. Receptor source: a human donor in good health (CMV status not recorded). Some clones in this sample may be carry-over from other donors' samples.

This sequence joins TRBV7-9 and TRBJ2-7, with TRBD1 identical over 7 bases. In germline, CDR1 is SEHNR, CDR2 FQNEAQ (reference sequence). Trimming cost V 4 bases and J 3 bases; bases outside gene matches: 6. This CDR3 spans 14 amino acids. In nucleotides, the CDR3 is TGTGCCAGCAGCTCCGACAGGGAAGGCTACGAGCAGTACTTC. This sequence encodes CASSSDREGYEQYF.

The chain employs TRBV10-3 and TRBJ2-5; D unclear. CDR1 is ENHRY and CDR2 is SYGVKD in the germline V gene. CDR3 size: 14 residues. Trimming took off 0 bases at V and 2 bases at J, with 7 bases between the two ends. CDR3 protein: CAISESIGQETQYF. The CDR3 DNA is TGTGCCATCAGTGAGTCGATAGGTCAAGAGACCCAGTACTTC.

This clonotype was found a few times. V and J are TRBV12-3 or TRBV12-4 and TRBJ1-5; D is undetermined. V lost 6 bases, J lost 6 bases, and 9 bases lay in between. The CDR3 is 12 residues long. CDR3 residues: CASSREAQPQHF. Written as DNA, the CDR3 is TGTGCCAGCAGCCGCGAGGCTCAGCCCCAGCATTTT.

This chain links TRBV5-1 with TRBJ1-2; TRBD1 aligns across 7 bases. The V gene end was trimmed by 7 bases and the J gene end by 4 bases; junction bases not matched to a gene: 10. The V gene's germline CDR1 is SGHRS and CDR2 YFSETQ. This CDR3 has 14 amino acids. CDR3 DNA: TGCGCCAGCGGAGAAGGGTCAGGGGGCTATGGCTACACCTTC. It is translated as CASGEGSGGYGYTF.

A few counts support this clonotype. The chain combines TRBV7-6 with TRBJ2-1; 7 nucleotides line up with TRBD1. Per the germline V gene, CDR1 is SGHVS and CDR2 is FNYEAQ. CDR3 size: 16 residues. J was trimmed by 8 bases and V by 0 bases; bases with no gene match: 10. CDR3 bases: TGTGCCAGCAGCTTAGCCGGGACAGACACTGGGGATGAGCAGTTCTTC. It yields the protein CASSLAGTDTGDEQFF.

This clonotype has a handful of counts. The chain employs TRBV27 and TRBJ2-1, with D perhaps TRBD1 (5 bases). Trimming cost V 4 bases and J 2 bases, with 15 bases left between them. Germline-derived CDR1 and CDR2 are MNHEY and SMNVEV (reference sequence). This CDR3 is 16 amino acids long. CDR3 sequence (DNA): TGTGCCAGCAGTTCTAGGCGAGGACACCCCTACAATGAGCAGTTCTTC. Translated: CASSSRRGHPYNEQFF.

The V call is TRBV2, the J call TRBJ1-1; 9 bases map to TRBD1. The CDR3 has 14 amino acids. V was pared by 8 bases and J by 1 base, with 5 bases of the junction left unmatched. Germline-derived CDR1 and CDR2 are SNHLY and FYNNEI. DNA for the CDR3: TGTGCCAGCGGGTGGGGACAGGGGAACACTGAAGCTTTCTTT. Translated, it gives CASGWGQGNTEAFF.

V gene TRBV5-6 combines with J gene TRBJ2-5; D remains unclear. From germline, CDR1 is SGHDT and CDR2 YYEEEE. V lost 0 bases to trimming and J lost 3 bases, with 9 bases between them. This CDR3 comprises 14 residues. CDR3 residues: CASSLGSREETQYF. The CDR3 nucleotides are TGTGCCAGCAGCTTGGGATCCAGAGAAGAGACCCAGTACTTC.

This clonotype was counted between two and nine times. CDR3 in amino acids: CASSPIGANEQFF. The CDR3 nucleotides are TGTGCCAGCAGTCCGATCGGGGCCAATGAGCAGTTCTTC. The genes are TRBV6-5 and TRBJ2-1, with D possibly being TRBD1 or TRBD2 (5 bases each). The CDR3 is 13 residues long. In germline, CDR1 is MNHEY, CDR2 SVGAGI. V lost 5 bases, J lost 6 bases, and 11 bases lay in between.

The table lists this clonotype with many counts. The chain has TRBV2 and TRBJ2-5; D unresolved. V was pared by 0 bases and J by 4 bases, with 6 bases between. In germline, CDR1 is SNHLY, CDR2 FYNNEI. CDR3 length: 13 amino acids. The CDR3 is CASSEALRETQYF. In DNA form, the CDR3 reads TGTGCCAGCAGTGAAGCCCTTCGAGAGACCCAGTACTTC.

This rearrangement joins TRBV13 to TRBJ2-5, with TRBD1 identical over 7 bases. The length of the CDR3 is 16 residues. The V and J ends lost 0 bases and 4 bases, in that order; junction bases with no gene match: 8. Germline values: CDR1 PRHDT, CDR2 FYEKMQ (reference sequence). DNA for the CDR3: TGTGCCAGCAGCTTAGGACCCGAGGGGGCAGGAGAGACCCAGTACTTC. Protein: CASSLGPEGAGETQYF.

This clonotype was recorded a few times. The V and J genes are TRBV10-3 and TRBJ2-7; a weak D match, TRBD1 (5 bases). The V and J ends lost 6 bases and 0 bases respectively, with 12 bases between them. This CDR3 contains 14 residues. Per the germline V gene, CDR1 is ENHRY and CDR2 is SYGVKD. The CDR3 DNA is TGTGCCATCAGACCCGACAGAAGCTCCTACGAGCAGTACGTC. The encoded protein is CAIRPDRSSYEQYV.

This clonotype was counted a few times. The CDR3 loop reads CASSQGLSTEAFF. In DNA, the CDR3 is TGTGCCAGTAGTCAGGGGCTCAGCACTGAAGCTTTCTTT. The chain recombines TRBV19 with TRBJ1-1, with a weak D call TRBD1 (6 bases). The CDR3 totals 13 residues. Germline V lookup: CDR1 LNHDA, CDR2 SQIVND (reference sequence). Deletions cut 5 bases from V and 4 bases from J, with 11 bases between.

The gene calls are TRBV19 and TRBJ1-1; 8 bases match TRBD1. There are 16 residues in the CDR3. Germline-derived CDR1 and CDR2 are LNHDA and SQIVND (reference sequence). V shed 3 bases, J shed 0 bases, and the junction held 6 bases outside the gene matches. CDR3 in DNA: TGTGCCAGTAGTATCTTGGGGACAGGAATGAACACTGAAGCTTTCTTT. The encoded protein is CASSILGTGMNTEAFF. The full variable domain, its missing parts supplied by reference TRBV19 and TRBJ1-1, is DGGITQSPKYLFRKEGQNVTLSCEQNLNHDAMYWYRQDPGQGLRLIYYSQIVNDFQKGDIAEGYSVSREKKESFPLTVTSAQKNPTAFYLCASSILGTGMNTEAFFGQGTRLTVV.

The chain recombines TRBV6-5 with TRBJ1-3; D may be TRBD1 (6 bases). The CDR3 totals 18 residues. From germline, CDR1 is MNHEY and CDR2 SVGAGI. V gave up 6 bases and J gave up 0 bases, with 21 bases separating them. CDR3 DNA: TGTGCCAGCAGGTCAACAGGGTTTAGTGTCTTCTCTGGAAACACCATATATTTT. Its translation: CASRSTGFSVFSGNTIYF.

The V call is TRBV2, the J call TRBJ2-7, with 7 bases identical to TRBD1. This CDR3 contains 14 residues. Trimming cost V 8 bases and J 2 bases; bases outside gene matches: 9. From germline, CDR1 is SNHLY and CDR2 FYNNEI. For the CDR3, the DNA is TGTGCCAGCGGTAGCGACAGGGATCCCTACGAGCAGTACTTC. Translated, it gives CASGSDRDPYEQYF. The full variable domain, its missing parts supplied by reference TRBV2 and TRBJ2-7, is EPEVTQTPSHQVTQMGQEVILRCVPISNHLYFYWYRQILGQKVEFLVSFYNNEISEKSEIFDDQFSVERPDGSNFTLKIRSTKLEDSAMYFCASGSDRDPYEQYFGPGTRLTVT.

The CDR3 sequence: CASSGAGGYRYEQYF. CDR3 in DNA: TGTGCCAGCAGTGGAGCGGGGGGGTATAGGTACGAGCAGTACTTC. The rearrangement links TRBV12-3 or TRBV12-4 to TRBJ2-7; 10 bases agree with TRBD2. The CDR3 spans 15 residues. V lost 5 bases and J lost 4; bases outside the gene matches: 8.

This clonotype was recorded at least ten times. The chain employs TRBV7-8 and TRBJ2-5; D remains unclear. Trimming stripped 5 bases from V and 5 bases from J, with 15 bases between. The CDR3 is 14 residues long. The germline CDR1 and CDR2 sequences are SGHVS and FQNEAQ. CDR3 sequence reads: CASSPEIAQETQYF. The CDR3 bases are TGTGCCAGCAGCCCGGAAATTGCCCAGGAGACCCAGTACTTC.

The chain has TRBV4-1 and TRBJ1-2; weak D call: TRBD1 (6 bases). The V and J ends lost 1 base and 4 bases respectively, with 13 bases between them. The CDR3 runs 15 residues. Germline values: CDR1 MGHRA, CDR2 YSYEKL. CDR3: CASSQAHRESYGYTF. The CDR3 coding sequence is TGCGCCAGCAGCCAAGCCCACAGGGAGAGCTATGGCTACACCTTC.

The table lists this clonotype with a few counts. This chain uses TRBV7-8 with TRBJ2-7; TRBD2 matches 11 bases. Germline lookup yields CDR1 SGHVS and CDR2 FQNEAQ. The V segment lost 5 bases and the J segment 6 bases; nucleotides outside the gene matches: 3. CDR3 length: 13 residues. Written as DNA, the CDR3 is TGTGCCAGCAGCCTGGGACTAGCGGCCGAGCAGTACGTC. Its translation: CASSLGLAAEQYV.

This clonotype was detected only a few times. The chain is built from TRBV18 and TRBJ1-1; D is uncertain. The V and J ends lost 0 bases and 0 bases respectively, with 11 bases between them. CDR3 length equals 16 residues. The germline V gene encodes CDR1 KGHSH and CDR2 LQKENI. The CDR3 DNA sequence: TGTGCCAGCTCACCACCCGTCTCGGGATTGAACACTGAAGCTTTCTTT. Protein product: CASSPPVSGLNTEAFF.

In this sample, this clonotype turned up a few times. V gene TRBV7-9 combines with J gene TRBJ2-7, with D unclear. The CDR3 sequence is 18 residues long. V shed 8 bases and J shed 2 bases, with 28 bases lying between them. Germline assignment: CDR1 SEHNR and CDR2 FQNEAQ (reference sequence). This CDR3 is CASDRPLPAGLVTYEQYV. As DNA, the CDR3 is TGTGCCAGCGATCGACCTTTACCGGCTGGGCTTGTCACCTACGAGCAGTACGTC.

This clonotype showed up many times. The chain couples TRBV6-1 to TRBJ2-1; no firm D call. V lost 9 bases and J lost 0, with 9 bases in between. This CDR3 contains 13 residues. In germline, CDR1 is MNHNS, CDR2 SASEGT. CDR3: CARTSRSYNEQFF. The CDR3 DNA sequence: TGTGCCAGGACTTCTCGCTCCTACAATGAGCAGTTCTTC.

This clonotype showed up many times. The rearrangement uses TRBV12-5 and TRBJ2-3; D is perhaps TRBD2 (6 bases). This CDR3 contains 15 residues. Per the germline V gene, CDR1 is LGHNT and CDR2 is FRNRAP. V gave up 5 bases and J gave up 0 bases, with 12 bases separating them. CDR3 bases: TGTGCTAGTGGTCTCGGGACTCACAGCACAGATACGCAGTATTTT. Protein sequence: CASGLGTHSTDTQYF.

Turning to this clonotype: Being one base from a much bigger clone, this may be a read error. The V call is TRBV7-6, the J call TRBJ2-3; weak D call: TRBD2 (7 bases). V was shortened by 4 bases and J by 5 bases, with 19 bases between the two germline ends. The length of the CDR3 is 16 residues. Germline CDR1 and CDR2: SGHVS and FNYEAQ. CDR3 nucleotides: TGTGCCAGCAGCTCCCCGGCGGGGGCGGCGGAAGATACGCAGTATTTT. Amino acid sequence: CASSSPAGAAEDTQYF.

The V call is TRBV4-3, the J call TRBJ1-1, with 11 bases matching TRBD1. CDR1 and CDR2 from the germline V gene are LGHNA and YSLEER. The CDR3 sequence is 16 residues long. V shed 8 bases, J shed 5 bases, and the junction held 13 bases outside the gene matches. The CDR3 region is CASGPSTGTGGTEAFF. CDR3 DNA: TGCGCCAGCGGACCCTCCACCGGGACAGGGGGGACTGAAGCTTTCTTT.

This clonotype was seen only a few times. V usage is TRBV7-8 and J usage is TRBJ2-7; 7 bases match TRBD2. The germline CDR1 and CDR2 sequences are SGHVS and FQNEAQ. This CDR3 is 13 amino acids long. Trimming cost V 5 bases and J 0 bases; bases outside gene matches: 1. Here the CDR3 DNA reads TGTGCCAGCAGCAAGCGGGGCTCCTACGAGCAGTACGTC. Its protein product is CASSKRGSYEQYV.